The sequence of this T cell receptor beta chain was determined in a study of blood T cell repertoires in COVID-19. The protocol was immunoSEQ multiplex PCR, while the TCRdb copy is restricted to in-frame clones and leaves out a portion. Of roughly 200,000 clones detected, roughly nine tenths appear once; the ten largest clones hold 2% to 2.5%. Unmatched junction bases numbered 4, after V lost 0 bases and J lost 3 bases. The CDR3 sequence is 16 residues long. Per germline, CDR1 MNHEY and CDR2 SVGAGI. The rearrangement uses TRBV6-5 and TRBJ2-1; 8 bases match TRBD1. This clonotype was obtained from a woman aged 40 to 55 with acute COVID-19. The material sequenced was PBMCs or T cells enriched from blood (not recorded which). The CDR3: CASSYSYGQGYNEQFF. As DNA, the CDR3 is TGTGCCAGCAGTTACTCCTACGGACAGGGCTACAATGAGCAGTTCTTC.